This TCR beta chain was observed in a study of human T cells and chemical hapten exposure. Many counts were recorded for this clonotype. CDR1 SEHNR and CDR2 FQNEAQ come from the germline V gene (reference sequence). The CDR3 covers 14 residues. V lost 8 bases to trimming and J lost 2 bases; unmatched junction nucleotides: 7. The library tagged individual cDNA molecules with unique molecular identifiers. TCRdb processed the RACE reads anew with MiXCR; each CDR3 protein has one entry. The profile shows about 49,000 distinct CDR3 sequences, around a tenth of them singletons. Time point: patch test 1, 2 weeks after DPC sensitization. Treatment denoted: therapeutic diphenylcyclopropenone sensitization with weekly scalp DPC. People who gave samples had alopecia, were 18 to 70 years old, and were suitable for DPC.

Source: whole blood, taken in connection with sensitization to the hapten diphenylcyclopropenone (DPC). The TCR was taken from a woman aged 50 to 60 with alopecia areata. Some clones in this sample may be carry-over from other donors' samples. The chain is built from TRBV7-9 and TRBJ2-3, with TRBD2 identical over 7 bases. In DNA form, the CDR3 reads TGTGCCAGCCAGGCTAGCGGAAACACAGATACGCAGTATTTT. As protein: CASQASGNTDTQYF.